What follows are 21 T cell receptor beta chains derived from one specimen sequenced in a study of beta chain features in type 1 diabetes. Sequenced material consisted of expressed TCRB transcripts (all of the isolated RNA was reverse transcribed). The data were produced by immunoSEQ multiplex PCR, yet TCRdb's version contains in-frame clones alone and is incomplete. The sample lists around 340,000 clones; around a fifth were seen once. What was sequenced was naive CD4+ T cells from blood. The receptors were gathered from a woman between 18 and 30 years old in good health.

This rearrangement joins TRBV5-6 to TRBJ1-6; D call uncertain. CDR3 length: 16 amino acids. V lost 4 bases and J 0 bases, leaving 11 bases between the germline ends. Germline-derived CDR1 and CDR2 are SGHDT and YYEEEE. CDR3 region: CASSPRGSSYNSPLHF. The CDR3 nucleotides read TGTGCCAGCAGCCCTCGAGGGAGCTCCTATAATTCACCCCTCCACTTT.

This chain joins TRBV25-1 and TRBJ1-5, with D hard to call. This CDR3 comprises 15 residues. Trimming stripped 2 bases from V and 1 base from J, with 9 bases between. Germline CDR1 MGHDK, CDR2 SYGVNS. CDR3 DNA: TGTGCCAGCAGTGAAGGTGGCAGGAGCAATCAGCCCCAGCATTTT. Protein: CASSEGGRSNQPQHF.

The gene calls are TRBV9 and TRBJ2-3; 7 positions match TRBD2. J gave up 6 bases and V 3 bases, and 7 bases lay outside the gene matches. The CDR3 totals 14 residues. The V gene's germline CDR1 is SGDLS and CDR2 YYNGEE. The CDR3 protein is CASSARLASDTQYF. The CDR3 nucleotides read TGTGCCAGCAGCGCCAGACTAGCTTCCGATACGCAGTATTTT.

This clone was seen a handful of times. The rearrangement uses TRBV27 and TRBJ2-7; 7 nucleotides match TRBD2. The germline V gene has CDR1 MNHEY and CDR2 SMNVEV (reference sequence). The J segment lost 4 bases and the V segment lost 5 bases, leaving 14 bases of the junction unmatched. The CDR3 is 16 residues long. The CDR3 is CASSIRREYWIYEQYF. In DNA, the CDR3 is TGTGCCAGCAGTATCCGGCGGGAGTACTGGATTTACGAGCAGTACTTC.

The chain combines TRBV6-6 with TRBJ2-4; D uncertain. This CDR3 region has 14 residues. V lost 6 bases and J lost 5, with 14 bases in between. The germline V gene has CDR1 MNHNY and CDR2 SVGAGI (reference sequence). The CDR3, as DNA: TGTGCCAGCAGGGCCCAACCCGGAGAAAACATTCAGTACTTC. Amino acids: CASRAQPGENIQYF.

In its sample, this clone was seen a few times. The chain combines TRBV28 with TRBJ2-6; the D is unclear. Trimming took off 5 bases at V and 0 bases at J, with 5 bases between the two ends. The CDR3 has 14 residues. Germline CDR1 and CDR2: MDHEN and SYDVKM. CDR3 amino acids: CASSEISGANVLTF. The CDR3 nucleotides read TGTGCCAGCAGTGAGATCTCTGGGGCCAACGTCCTGACTTTC.

This sequence joins TRBV4-2 and TRBJ2-7; TRBD2 agrees at 13 bases. J was trimmed by 0 bases and V by 0 bases; bases with no gene match: 5. The CDR3 extends over 18 amino acids. Germline values: CDR1 LGHNA, CDR2 YNFKEQ. The CDR3 region is CASSQDSTSGRTSYEQYF. The DNA of the CDR3 is TGTGCCAGCAGCCAAGATTCGACTAGCGGGAGGACCTCCTACGAGCAGTACTTC.

This clone showed up just a few times. The gene calls are TRBV7-2 and TRBJ1-1; 7 nucleotides agree with TRBD1. The V gene's germline CDR1 is SGHTA and CDR2 FQGNSA. V lost 6 bases and J lost 2; bases outside the gene matches: 3. This CDR3 has 13 residues. The CDR3 is CASRRDSNTEAFF. CDR3 DNA: TGTGCCAGCAGACGGGACAGTAACACTGAAGCTTTCTTT.

The gene calls are TRBV30 and TRBJ2-2; perhaps TRBD2 as D (6 bases). V was pared by 1 base and J by 1 base, with 10 bases between. Germline loops: CDR1 GTSNPN, CDR2 SVGIG (reference sequence). CDR3 length equals 15 residues. In DNA, the CDR3 is TGTGCCTGGAGTGGGGGACTGATGAACACCGGGGAGCTGTTTTTT. Translating it yields CAWSGGLMNTGELFF.

This clone was recorded a few times. The V gene is TRBV6-5, the J gene TRBJ1-1; D gene uncertain. Germline values: CDR1 MNHEY, CDR2 SVGAGI. The CDR3 has 15 residues. V was trimmed by 0 bases and J by 0 bases, leaving 8 bases between them. The DNA of the CDR3 is TGTGCCAGCAGTTACTCGACATTCCTGAACACTGAAGCTTTCTTT. It specifies CASSYSTFLNTEAFF.

This clone has only a few counts. The rearrangement links TRBV18 to TRBJ2-7; D unclear. The CDR3 has 12 amino acids. Germline V gene lookup returns CDR1 KGHSH and CDR2 LQKENI. V gave up 3 bases and J gave up 6 bases, with 9 bases separating them. CDR3 loop: CASSPTPPEQYF. In nucleotides, the CDR3 is TGTGCCAGCTCACCGACTCCACCCGAGCAGTACTTC. Using reference TRBV18 and TRBJ2-7 for the parts outside the CDR3, the full variable domain is NAGVMQNPRHLVRRRGQEARLRCSPMKGHSHVYWYRQLPEEGLKFMVYLQKENIIDESGMPKERFSAEFPKEGPSILRIQQVVRGDSAAYFCASSPTPPEQYFGPGTRLTVT.

This clone came up a few times. V and J are TRBV11-2 and TRBJ1-5; D may be TRBD1 (6 bases). Germline values: CDR1 SGHAT, CDR2 FQNNGV. Trimming shortened V by 4 bases and J by 7 bases, and 14 bases separated the two germline ends. This CDR3 region has 14 residues. The CDR3 is CASSSNRAGQPQHF. The CDR3 bases are TGTGCCAGCAGCTCCAACAGGGCTGGGCAGCCCCAGCATTTT.

The J gene is TRBJ2-3, the V gene TRBV7-2; possibly TRBD2 for D (5 bases). Germline V lookup: CDR1 SGHTA, CDR2 FQGNSA. CDR3 length equals 14 residues. V lost 1 base and J 2 bases, leaving 7 bases between the germline ends. Here the CDR3 reads CASSLVAFTDTQYF. The CDR3 region has the DNA TGTGCCAGCAGCTTAGTAGCGTTCACAGATACGCAGTATTTT.

Only a few counts were recorded for this clone. J is TRBJ2-3 and V is TRBV7-9, with D hard to call. The V end was cut by 1 base, the J end by 4 bases, with 12 bases between. CDR3 length equals 15 residues. Germline loops: CDR1 SEHNR, CDR2 FQNEAQ (reference sequence). In nucleotides, the CDR3 is TGTGCCAGCAGCTTAGTTGTCCCCGCGGCAGATACGCAGTATTTT. Protein sequence: CASSLVVPAADTQYF. Filled out from reference TRBV7-9 and TRBJ2-3, the complete variable domain reads DTGVSQNPRHKITKRGQNVTFRCDPISEHNRLYWYRQTLGQGPEFLTYFQNEAQLEKSRLLSDRFSAERPKGSFSTLEIQRTEQGDSAMYLCASSLVVPAADTQYFGPGTRLTVL.

The V call is TRBV5-1, the J call TRBJ2-1, with TRBD2 matching 7 bases. Germline CDR1 SGHRS, CDR2 YFSETQ. With V trimmed by 5 bases and J by 7 bases, 12 bases remained unmatched. The CDR3 runs 15 residues. The CDR3 protein is CASSIGGSLWNEQFF. In nucleotides, the CDR3 is TGCGCCAGCAGTATCGGCGGGAGTTTGTGGAATGAGCAGTTCTTC.

Only a few counts were recorded for this clone. The genes are TRBV23-1 and TRBJ1-5; a weak D match, TRBD1 (5 bases). TRBV23-1 is filed as an ORF, its function uncertain. V lost 3 bases and J lost 5, with 8 bases in between. The CDR3 runs to 13 residues. As DNA, the CDR3 is TGCGCCAGCAGTCAGGGGCAGGATCAGCCCCAGCATTTT. It specifies CASSQGQDQPQHF.

The chain recombines TRBV5-6 with TRBJ1-1, with a possible D match to TRBD1 (6 bases). This CDR3 region has 16 residues. Per the germline V gene, CDR1 is SGHDT and CDR2 is YYEEEE. Trimming took off 0 bases at V and 1 base at J, with 13 bases between the two ends. CDR3 nucleotide sequence: TGTGCCAGCAGCTTGGCCCCGGGACATAAGAACACTGAAGCTTTCTTT. Protein: CASSLAPGHKNTEAFF.

In this sample, this clone turned up a few times. V is TRBV9 and J is TRBJ2-1; no clear D. The V end was cut by 0 bases, the J end by 7 bases, with 8 bases between. Per the germline V gene, CDR1 is SGDLS and CDR2 is YYNGEE. The CDR3 runs 13 residues. Here the CDR3 reads CASSVGPSNEQFF. Here the CDR3 DNA reads TGTGCCAGCAGCGTAGGGCCCTCGAATGAGCAGTTCTTC.

The sample holds a few counts of this clone. The V call is TRBV5-1, the J call TRBJ2-2; TRBD1 matches 12 bases. The CDR3 runs 16 residues. The V gene end was trimmed by 3 bases and the J gene end by 7 bases; junction bases not matched to a gene: 7. Germline CDR1 and CDR2: SGHRS and YFSETQ. In DNA, the CDR3 is TGCGCCAGCAGCTCCGGGACAGGGGGCCCGTACGGGGAGCTGTTTTTT. It yields the protein CASSSGTGGPYGELFF. The variable domain in full, with the rest retrieved from reference TRBV5-1 and TRBJ2-2, is KAGVTQTPRYLIKTRGQQVTLSCSPISGHRSVSWYQQTPGQGLQFLFEYFSETQRNKGNFPGRFSGRQFSNSRSEMNVSTLELGDSALYLCASSSGTGGPYGELFFGEGSRLTVL.

The gene calls are TRBV7-9 and TRBJ2-3; 12 nucleotides align to TRBD2. The germline CDR1 and CDR2 sequences are SEHNR and FQNEAQ (reference sequence). This CDR3 has 17 residues. Trimming removed 1 base from V and 6 bases from J; junction bases left unmatched: 8. CDR3 region: CASSLGATSGGEDTQYF. CDR3 DNA sequence: TGTGCCAGCAGCTTAGGGGCGACTAGCGGGGGAGAGGATACGCAGTATTTT.

A few counts support this clone. The chain recombines TRBV28 with TRBJ2-7, with 7 positions matching TRBD2. The germline CDR1 and CDR2 sequences are MDHEN and SYDVKM. J lost 5 bases, V lost 3 bases, and 7 bases had no gene match. The CDR3 spans 14 residues. Written as DNA, the CDR3 is TGTGCCAGCAGTTTTGGCGGGAGTCCGGACGAGCAGTACTTC. It translates to CASSFGGSPDEQYF.